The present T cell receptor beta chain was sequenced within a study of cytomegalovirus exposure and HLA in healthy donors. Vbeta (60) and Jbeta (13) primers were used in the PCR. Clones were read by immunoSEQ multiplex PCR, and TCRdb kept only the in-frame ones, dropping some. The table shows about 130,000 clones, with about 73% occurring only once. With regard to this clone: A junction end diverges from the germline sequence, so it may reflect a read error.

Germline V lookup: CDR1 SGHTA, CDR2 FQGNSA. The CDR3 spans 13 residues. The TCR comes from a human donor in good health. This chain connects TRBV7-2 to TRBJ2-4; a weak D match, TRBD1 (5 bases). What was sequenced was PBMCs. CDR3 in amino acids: CASSPRQKSIQYF. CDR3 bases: TGTGCCAGCAGCCCGCGACAGAAAAGCATTCAGTACTTC.